This entry features one TCR beta chain sequence. Its antigen is as yet unknown. This CDR3 has 13 amino acids. Trimming cost V 0 bases and J 7 bases, with 12 bases left between them. Germline V gene data show CDR1 as DFQATT and CDR2 as SNEGSKA (reference sequence). The data originate from a study of human T cells and chemical hapten exposure. Across the whole study: Skin of the upper inner arm, roughly 2 cm by roughly 2 cm, received 2% DPC for sensitization.

The sample's time point: patch test 1, 2 weeks after DPC sensitization. The treatment was: therapeutic diphenylcyclopropenone sensitization with weekly scalp DPC. In the library, unique molecular identifiers were attached to individual cDNA molecules. TCRdb re-called the RACE reads through MiXCR, storing one row per CDR3 protein. This sample carries roughly 200,000 distinct CDR3 sequences, about 20% of them seen once, and the ten largest clones take about 6.7%. Study-level points and caveats: Clustering by CDR3 similarity yielded significantly more large clusters from expanded TCRs than controls. TCRs at high frequency, those above 1 in 1000, did not change with DPC sensitization.

The starting material was whole blood, obtained in connection with sensitization to the hapten diphenylcyclopropenone (DPC). This receptor was obtained from a woman in her forties or fifties with alopecia areata. Some clones in this sample may be carry-over from other donors' samples. This chain links TRBV20-1 with TRBJ2-5; D gene uncertain. The CDR3 sequence is CSARDPPVGTQYF. For the CDR3, the DNA is TGCAGTGCTAGAGATCCCCCGGTGGGGACCCAGTACTTC.